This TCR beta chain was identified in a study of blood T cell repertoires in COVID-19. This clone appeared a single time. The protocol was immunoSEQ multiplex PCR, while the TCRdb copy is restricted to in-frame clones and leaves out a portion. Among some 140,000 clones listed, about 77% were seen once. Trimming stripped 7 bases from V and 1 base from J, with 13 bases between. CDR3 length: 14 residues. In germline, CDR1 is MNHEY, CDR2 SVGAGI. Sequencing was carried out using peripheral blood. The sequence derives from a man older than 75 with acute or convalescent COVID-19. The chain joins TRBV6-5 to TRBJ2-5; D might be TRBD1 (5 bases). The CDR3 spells CASTQWGSQETQYF. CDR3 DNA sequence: TGTGCCAGCACCCAATGGGGCAGCCAAGAGACCCAGTACTTC.